This T cell receptor beta chain was captured by sequencing in a study of human T cells and chemical hapten exposure. Overall study context: 2% DPC applied to a roughly 2 cm by roughly 2 cm arm area sensitized donors. Patches that contained 0.01% DPC were applied to the upper back and read at 6 days. Diagnoses of alopecia areata, totalis or universalis occurred in mostly female patients.

This clonotype was observed many times. The CDR3 sequence is 16 residues long. The germline gives CDR1 SGHVS, CDR2 FQNEAQ. The trim removed 5 bases at V and 4 bases at J, leaving 8 bases unmatched. TCRdb redid the calling of the RACE reads with MiXCR, one entry per CDR3 protein. The sample consists of approximately 80,000 distinct CDR3 sequences, 10% to 15% of them appearing once. The time point here: patch test 3, about 24 weeks after DPC sensitization. Sample treatment: therapeutic diphenylcyclopropenone sensitization with weekly scalp DPC. The J gene is TRBJ2-3, the V gene TRBV7-8, with 11 bases fitting TRBD2. Sequenced material: whole blood, taken in connection with sensitization to the hapten diphenylcyclopropenone (DPC). The TCR sequence derives from a woman aged 50 to 60 with alopecia areata. Some clones in this sample may be carry-over from other donors' samples. The CDR3 coding sequence is TGTGCCAGCAGCGCCACTAGCGGGAGTTGGGCAGATACGCAGTATTTT. As protein: CASSATSGSWADTQYF.